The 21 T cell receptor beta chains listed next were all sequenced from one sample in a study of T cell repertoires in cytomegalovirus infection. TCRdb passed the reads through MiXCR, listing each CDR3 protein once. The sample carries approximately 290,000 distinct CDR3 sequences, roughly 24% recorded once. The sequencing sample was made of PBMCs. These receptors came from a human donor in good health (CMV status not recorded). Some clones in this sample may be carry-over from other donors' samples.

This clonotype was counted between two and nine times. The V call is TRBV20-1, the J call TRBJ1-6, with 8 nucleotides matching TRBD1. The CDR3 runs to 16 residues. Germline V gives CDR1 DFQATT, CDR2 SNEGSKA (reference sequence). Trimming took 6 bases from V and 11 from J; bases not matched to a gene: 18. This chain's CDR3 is CSAPFTGTGARTPLHF. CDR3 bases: TGCAGTGCCCCCTTCACCGGGACAGGCGCGAGGACACCCCTCCACTTT.

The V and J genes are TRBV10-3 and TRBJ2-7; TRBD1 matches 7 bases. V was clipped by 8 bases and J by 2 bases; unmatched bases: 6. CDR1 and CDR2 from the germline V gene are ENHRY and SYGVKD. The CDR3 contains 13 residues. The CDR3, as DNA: TGTGCCATCGGGCGGACAGGAACCTACGAGCAGTACTTC. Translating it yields CAIGRTGTYEQYF.

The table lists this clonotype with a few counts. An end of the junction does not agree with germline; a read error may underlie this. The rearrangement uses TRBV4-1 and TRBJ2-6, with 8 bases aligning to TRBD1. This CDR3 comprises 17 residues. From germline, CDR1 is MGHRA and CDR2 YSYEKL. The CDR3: CASSQDLRGPGANVLTF. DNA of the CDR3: TGTGCCAGCAGCCAAGATCTCAGGGGGCCTGGGGCCAACGTCCTGACTTTC.

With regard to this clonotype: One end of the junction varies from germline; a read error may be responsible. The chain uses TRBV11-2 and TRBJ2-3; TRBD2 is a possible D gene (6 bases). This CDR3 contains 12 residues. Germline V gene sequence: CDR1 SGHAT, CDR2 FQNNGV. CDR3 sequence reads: CASSSGTAPLDF. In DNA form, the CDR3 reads TGTGCCAGCAGCTCCGGGACTGCCCCGCTTGATTTT. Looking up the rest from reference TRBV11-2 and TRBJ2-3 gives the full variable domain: EAGVAQSPRYKIIEKRQSVAFWCNPISGHATLYWYQQILGQGPKLLIQFQNNGVVDDSQLPKDRFSAERLKGVDSTLKIQPAKLEDSAVYLCASSSGTAPLDFGPGTRLTVL.

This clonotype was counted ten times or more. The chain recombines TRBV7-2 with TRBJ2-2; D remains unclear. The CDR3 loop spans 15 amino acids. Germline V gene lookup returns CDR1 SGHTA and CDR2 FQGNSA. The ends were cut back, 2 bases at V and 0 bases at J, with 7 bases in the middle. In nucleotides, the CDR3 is TGTGCCAGCAGCTTACGGCTAGCGAACACCGGGGAGCTGTTTTTT. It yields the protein CASSLRLANTGELFF.

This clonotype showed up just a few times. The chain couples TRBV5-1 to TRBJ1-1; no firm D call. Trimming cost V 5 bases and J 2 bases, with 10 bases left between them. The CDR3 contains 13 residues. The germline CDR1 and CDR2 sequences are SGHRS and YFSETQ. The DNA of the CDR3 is TGCGCCAGCAGACCCGGGCCTAACACTGAAGCTTTCTTT. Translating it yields CASRPGPNTEAFF.

The CDR3 DNA reads TGTGCCAGCAGCCCAAATGCAGGGAGCACTGAAGCTTTCTTT. Encoded protein: CASSPNAGSTEAFF. This rearrangement joins TRBV7-3 to TRBJ1-1; tentatively, D is TRBD1 (5 bases). Between the trimmed V and J ends, which lost 5 bases and 4 bases, there was a span of 14 bases. This CDR3 is 14 amino acids long. From germline, CDR1 is SGHTA and CDR2 FQGTGA.

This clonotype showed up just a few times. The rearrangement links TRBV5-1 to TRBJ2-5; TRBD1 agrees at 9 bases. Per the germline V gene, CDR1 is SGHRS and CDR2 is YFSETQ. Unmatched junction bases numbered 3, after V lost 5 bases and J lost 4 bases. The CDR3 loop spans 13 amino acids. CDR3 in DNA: TGCGCCAGCAGATCGACAGGGGGAGAGACCCAGTACTTC. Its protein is CASRSTGGETQYF.

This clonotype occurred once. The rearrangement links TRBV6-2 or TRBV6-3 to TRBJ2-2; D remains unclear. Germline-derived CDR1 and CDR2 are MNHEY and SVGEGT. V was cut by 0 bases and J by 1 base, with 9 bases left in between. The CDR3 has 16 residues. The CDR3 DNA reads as TGTGCCAGCAGTTACTCGACTCTTCTGAACACCGGGGAGCTGTTTTTT. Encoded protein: CASSYSTLLNTGELFF.

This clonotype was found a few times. The CDR3 bases are TGTGCCACCAGCAGAGAAGGTCGGCTGAACACTGAAGCTTTCTTT. The encoded protein is CATSREGRLNTEAFF. This chain uses TRBV15 with TRBJ1-1; D gene uncertain. Trimming removed 0 bases at V and 0 bases at J, with 8 bases between. The CDR3 runs to 15 residues. Germline V CDR1 and CDR2: LNHNV, YYDKDF (reference sequence).

This chain's CDR3 is CSVSWTGTGELFF. CDR3 DNA: TGCAGCGTGTCCTGGACAGGGACGGGGGAGCTGTTTTTT. This chain connects TRBV29-1 to TRBJ2-2, with TRBD1 matching over 8 bases. The CDR3 is 13 amino acids. V lost 6 bases to trimming and J lost 8 bases; unmatched junction nucleotides: 8. Germline-derived CDR1 and CDR2 are SQVTM and ANQGSEA.

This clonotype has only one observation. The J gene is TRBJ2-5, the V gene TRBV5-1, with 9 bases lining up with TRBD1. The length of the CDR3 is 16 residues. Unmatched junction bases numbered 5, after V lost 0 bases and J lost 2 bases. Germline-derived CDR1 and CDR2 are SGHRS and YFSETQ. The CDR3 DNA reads TGCGCCAGCAGCTTGGCCGGGACAGGGACTCAAGAGACCCAGTACTTC. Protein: CASSLAGTGTQETQYF.

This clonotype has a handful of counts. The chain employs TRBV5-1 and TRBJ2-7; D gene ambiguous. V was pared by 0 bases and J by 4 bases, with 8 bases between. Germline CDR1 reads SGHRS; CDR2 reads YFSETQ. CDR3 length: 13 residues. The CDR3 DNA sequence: TGCGCCAGCAGCTTGGAAATGACGTACGAGCAGTACTTC. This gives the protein CASSLEMTYEQYF.

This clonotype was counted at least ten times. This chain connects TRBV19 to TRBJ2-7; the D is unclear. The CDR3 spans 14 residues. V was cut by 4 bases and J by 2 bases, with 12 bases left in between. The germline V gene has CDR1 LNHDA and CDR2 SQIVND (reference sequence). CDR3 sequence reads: CASSKHAVPYEQYF. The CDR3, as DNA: TGTGCCAGTAGTAAGCATGCGGTACCCTACGAGCAGTACTTC.

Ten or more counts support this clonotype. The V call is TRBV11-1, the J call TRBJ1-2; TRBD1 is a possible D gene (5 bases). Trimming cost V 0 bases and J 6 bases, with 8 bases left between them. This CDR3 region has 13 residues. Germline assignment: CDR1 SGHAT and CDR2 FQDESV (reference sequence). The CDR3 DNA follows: TGTGCCAGCAGCTTAGCGGCAGGGAATGGCTACACCTTC. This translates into CASSLAAGNGYTF. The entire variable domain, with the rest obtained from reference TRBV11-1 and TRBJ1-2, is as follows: EAEVAQSPRYKITEKSQAVAFWCDPISGHATLYWYRQILGQGPELLVQFQDESVVDDSQLPKDRFSAERLKGVDSTLKIQPAELGDSAMYLCASSLAAGNGYTFGSGTRLTVV.

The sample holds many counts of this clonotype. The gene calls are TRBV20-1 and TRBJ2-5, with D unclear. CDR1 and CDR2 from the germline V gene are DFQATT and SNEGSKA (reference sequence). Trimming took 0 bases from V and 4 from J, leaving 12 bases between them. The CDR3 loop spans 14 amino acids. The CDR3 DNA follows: TGCAGTGCTAGAGACCCCGGGTCCGGAGAGACCCAGTACTTC. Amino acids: CSARDPGSGETQYF.

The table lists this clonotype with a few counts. The DNA for the CDR3 is TGCGCCAGCAGCTTGGACGGGGGCGCAAATCAGCCCCAGCATTTT. This encodes CASSLDGGANQPQHF. The chain is built from TRBV5-1 and TRBJ1-5; tentatively, D is TRBD1 (6 bases). The CDR3 runs 15 residues. CDR1 and CDR2 from the germline V gene are SGHRS and YFSETQ. V was clipped by 0 bases and J by 4 bases, with 11 bases between them.

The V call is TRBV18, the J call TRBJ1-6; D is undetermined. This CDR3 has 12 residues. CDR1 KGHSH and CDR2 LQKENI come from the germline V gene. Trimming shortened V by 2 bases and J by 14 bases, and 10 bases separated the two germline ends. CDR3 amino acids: CASSPMNGALHF. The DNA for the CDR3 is TGTGCCAGCTCACCAATGAATGGTGCCCTCCACTTT.

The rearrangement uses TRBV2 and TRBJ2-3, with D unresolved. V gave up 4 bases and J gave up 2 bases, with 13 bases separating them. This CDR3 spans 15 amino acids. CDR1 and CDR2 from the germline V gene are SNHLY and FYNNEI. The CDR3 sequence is CASSGFTQNTDTQYF. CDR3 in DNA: TGTGCCAGCAGTGGCTTTACCCAGAACACAGATACGCAGTATTTT.

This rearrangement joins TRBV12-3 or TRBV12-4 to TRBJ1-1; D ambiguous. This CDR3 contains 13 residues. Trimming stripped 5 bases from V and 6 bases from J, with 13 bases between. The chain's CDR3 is CASSPQTTPEAFF. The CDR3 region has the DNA TGTGCCAGCAGTCCCCAGACTACGCCTGAAGCTTTCTTT.

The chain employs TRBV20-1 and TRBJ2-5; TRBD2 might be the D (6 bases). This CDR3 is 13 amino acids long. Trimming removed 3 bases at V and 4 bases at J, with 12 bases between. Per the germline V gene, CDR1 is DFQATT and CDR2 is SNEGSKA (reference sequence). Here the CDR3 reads CSASGGGGETQYF. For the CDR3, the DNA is TGCAGTGCTAGCGGGGGTGGGGGAGAGACCCAGTACTTC.